This T cell receptor beta chain originates from a study of blood T cell repertoires in COVID-19. Method: immunoSEQ multiplex PCR; TCRdb's copy keeps in-frame clones and lacks some. The sample records over 85,000 clones, approximately 85% being singletons. V was pared by 5 bases and J by 5 bases, with 6 bases of the junction left unmatched. CDR1 and CDR2 (germline): SEHNR, FQNEAQ (reference sequence). CDR3 length: 15 residues. V and J are TRBV7-9 and TRBJ2-2; 9 bases fit TRBD2. Sequenced: peripheral blood. This TCR was sampled from a man aged 35 to 55 with active or convalescent COVID-19. CDR3 protein: CASSMLAGRTGELFF. In DNA form, the CDR3 reads TGTGCCAGCAGCATGCTAGCGGGGAGGACCGGGGAGCTGTTTTTT.